The 20 T cell receptor beta chains below all came from one sample that was sequenced in a study of technical replicates of blood from a few donors. Profiling relied on immunoSEQ multiplex PCR, and the TCRdb table lists in-frame clones only, not all of them. This sample has over 80,000 clones; approximately 96% occur once, and the top ten carry about 0.35%. Sequencing used T cells isolated from PBMCs. These receptors all stem from a human donor in good health.

This clone has a handful of counts. The rearrangement uses TRBV15 and TRBJ2-1; 9 bases match TRBD2. The CDR3 consists of 18 residues. Germline V gene data show CDR1 as LNHNV and CDR2 as YYDKDF (reference sequence). J lost 3 bases, V lost 0 bases, and 9 bases had no gene match. In DNA, the CDR3 is TGTGCCACCAGCAGAGACTTAGCGGGAGAGGCGCTCTACAATGAGCAGTTCTTC. Translation gives CATSRDLAGEALYNEQFF.

The rearrangement uses TRBV5-1 and TRBJ1-1; 9 bases fit TRBD1. The germline V gene encodes CDR1 SGHRS and CDR2 YFSETQ. The CDR3 length is 15 residues. Unmatched junction bases numbered 8, after V lost 4 bases and J lost 4 bases. The CDR3 bases are TGCGCCAGCAGCCTACTGACAGGGGGTAGCACTGAAGCTTTCTTT. Translating gives CASSLLTGGSTEAFF.

The sample holds one count of this clone. The genes are TRBV11-2 and TRBJ2-5, with 7 bases lining up with TRBD1. Per germline, CDR1 SGHAT and CDR2 FQNNGV. Trimming took 6 bases from V and 5 from J; bases not matched to a gene: 12. The CDR3 is made up of 15 amino acids. CDR3 loop: CASRDTTGIGETQYF. The CDR3 region has the DNA TGTGCCAGCAGGGACACGACAGGGATCGGCGAGACCCAGTACTTC.

This chain's CDR3 is CASSYNQGRGELFF. The CDR3 DNA is TGTGCCAGCAGTTACAACCAGGGAAGGGGGGAGCTGTTTTTT. The chain carries TRBV6-5 and TRBJ2-2, with D maybe TRBD1 (5 bases). This CDR3 has 14 amino acids. V was shortened by 2 bases and J by 8 bases, with 12 bases between the two germline ends. CDR1 is MNHEY, CDR2 SVGAGI, per germline.

The rearrangement links TRBV7-2 to TRBJ2-3, with 10 positions matching TRBD2. The V gene's germline CDR1 is SGHTA and CDR2 FQGNSA. The CDR3 length is 16 residues. Losses at the gene ends were 4 bases for V and 0 bases for J; bases not matched to a gene: 4. The CDR3 loop reads CASSSWTSGSTDTQYF. In nucleotides, the CDR3 is TGTGCCAGCAGCTCCTGGACTAGCGGAAGCACAGATACGCAGTATTTT.

The V call is TRBV7-4, the J call TRBJ2-5; 9 positions match TRBD2. This CDR3 has 16 amino acids. The ends lost 6 bases at V and 3 bases at J; junction bases unmatched: 11. Per the germline V gene, CDR1 is SGHVT and CDR2 is SQSDAQ. The CDR3 nucleotides are TGTGCCAGCAGGATACGAAGACTAGCGGATAAAGAGACCCAGTACTTC. Amino acids: CASRIRRLADKETQYF. Looking up the rest from reference TRBV7-4 and TRBJ2-5 gives the full variable domain: GAGVSQSPRYKVAKRGRDVALRCDSISGHVTLYWYRQTLGQGSEVLTYSQSDAQRDKSGRPSGRFSAERPERSVSTLKIQRTEQGDSAVYLCASRIRRLADKETQYFGPGTRLLVL.

This clone is a singleton in its sample. Compared with germline, one end of the junction differs, possibly owing to a read error. The chain has TRBV5-4 and TRBJ2-1; D call uncertain. The CDR3 covers 13 residues. Germline V CDR1 and CDR2: SGHNT, YYREEE (reference sequence). CDR3 in amino acids: CASSLTSYSEQFF. CDR3 in DNA: TGTGCCAGCAGCTTGACAAGTTACAGTGAGCAGTTCTTC.

This chain uses TRBV6-6 with TRBJ2-1; TRBD2 might be the D (6 bases). V was shortened by 8 bases and J by 4 bases, with 12 bases between the two germline ends. The CDR3 loop spans 13 amino acids. Looked up from germline, CDR1 is MNHNY and CDR2 is SVGAGI (reference sequence). The CDR3 coding sequence is TGTGCCAGCGCGGGGAAAAGGTACAATGAGCAGTTCTTC. Protein: CASAGKRYNEQFF.

This chain connects TRBV6-5 to TRBJ2-7; 8 bases map to TRBD1. J was trimmed by 3 bases and V by 4 bases; bases with no gene match: 5. The CDR3 sequence is 14 residues long. The germline CDR1 and CDR2 sequences are MNHEY and SVGAGI. The CDR3 nucleotides read TGTGCCAGCAGTTGGGGGACAGGAATCTACGAGCAGTACTTC. Encoded protein: CASSWGTGIYEQYF.

The chain is built from TRBV10-3 and TRBJ1-1, with 10 bases that match TRBD1. This CDR3 region has 15 residues. Germline V gives CDR1 ENHRY, CDR2 SYGVKD. V lost 6 bases to trimming and J lost 4 bases; unmatched junction nucleotides: 8. CDR3 amino acids: CAIRPDRGEGTEAFF. In DNA form, the CDR3 reads TGTGCCATCAGACCGGACAGGGGGGAAGGCACTGAAGCTTTCTTT.

This clone was found a few times. This sequence joins TRBV27 and TRBJ1-1; D gene unclear. The length of the CDR3 is 14 residues. Germline V gene sequence: CDR1 MNHEY, CDR2 SMNVEV (reference sequence). Trimming left V 8 bases short and J 0 bases short, with 13 bases between. The CDR3 DNA follows: TGTGCCAGCGGTTATTCGGGTTTGAACACTGAAGCTTTCTTT. Amino acid sequence: CASGYSGLNTEAFF.

The genes are TRBV5-1 and TRBJ2-1, with TRBD2 matching 8 bases. Per the germline V gene, CDR1 is SGHRS and CDR2 is YFSETQ. The CDR3 sequence is 18 residues long. J gave up 5 bases and V 0 bases, and 13 bases lay outside the gene matches. CDR3 sequence: CASSLGPTSGSLNNEQFF. DNA for the CDR3: TGCGCCAGCAGCTTGGGCCCTACCAGCGGGAGTTTAAACAATGAGCAGTTCTTC.

The chain uses TRBV10-3 and TRBJ2-3; 8 positions agree with TRBD2. Trimming removed 7 bases from V and 0 bases from J; junction bases left unmatched: 3. This CDR3 has 14 amino acids. Germline V lookup: CDR1 ENHRY, CDR2 SYGVKD. CDR3 DNA sequence: TGTGCCATCAATCCTAGCGGGAGCACAGATACGCAGTATTTT. Protein: CAINPSGSTDTQYF.

This rearrangement joins TRBV4-3 to TRBJ2-7; D perhaps matches TRBD2 (5 bases). The germline V and J ends were trimmed by 8 bases and 5 bases, with 16 bases remaining between them. The CDR3 consists of 13 residues. CDR1 and CDR2 from the germline V gene are LGHNA and YSLEER. CDR3 residues: CASASGNNHEQYF. The CDR3 DNA sequence: TGCGCCAGCGCCTCGGGGAACAACCACGAGCAGTACTTC.

This clone occurred once. The V call is TRBV7-9, the J call TRBJ2-1; 12 bases map to TRBD2. Germline CDR1 is SEHNR and CDR2 is FQNEAQ (reference sequence). The CDR3 runs to 14 residues. J gave up 9 bases and V 5 bases, and 5 bases lay outside the gene matches. The DNA of the CDR3 is TGTGCCAGCAGCGAGGGACTAGCGGGCAGTGAGCAGTTCTTC. This codes for CASSEGLAGSEQFF.

The chain links TRBV7-2 to TRBJ1-1, with D tentatively TRBD1 (6 bases). The CDR3 sequence is 16 residues long. Germline values: CDR1 SGHTA, CDR2 FQGNSA. V was trimmed by 2 bases and J by 5 bases, leaving 18 bases between them. CDR3: CASSLYLAGDLTEAFF. DNA of the CDR3: TGTGCCAGCAGCTTATACCTAGCAGGGGATCTAACTGAAGCTTTCTTT. Looking up the rest from reference TRBV7-2 and TRBJ1-1 gives the full variable domain: GAGVSQSPSNKVTEKGKDVELRCDPISGHTALYWYRQSLGQGLEFLIYFQGNSAPDKSGLPSDRFSAERTGGSVSTLTIQRTQQEDSAVYLCASSLYLAGDLTEAFFGQGTRLTVV.

V is TRBV9 and J is TRBJ1-3, with 7 bases fitting TRBD1. CDR3 length: 17 residues. V was pared by 3 bases and J by 4 bases, with 13 bases of the junction left unmatched. CDR1 is SGDLS, CDR2 YYNGEE, per germline. The CDR3 nucleotides read TGTGCCAGCAGCGAACTACCAACCGGGACAGCAGGAAACACCATATATTTT. It translates to CASSELPTGTAGNTIYF.

The J gene is TRBJ1-4, the V gene TRBV5-1; tentatively, D is TRBD1 (6 bases). Looked up from germline, CDR1 is SGHRS and CDR2 is YFSETQ. The CDR3 spans 14 residues. V gave up 9 bases and J gave up 5 bases, with 17 bases separating them. DNA for the CDR3: TGCGCCACTCGGCGGACAGCTGAAAATGAAAAACTGTTTTTT. This codes for CATRRTAENEKLFF.

The chain has TRBV7-2 and TRBJ2-1; D uncertain. This CDR3 comprises 16 residues. CDR1 is SGHTA, CDR2 FQGNSA, per germline. The ends were cut back, 3 bases at V and 5 bases at J, with 17 bases in the middle. The DNA for the CDR3 is TGTGCCAGCAGCTTCCGCCTCCGGTTCCAAGACAATGAGCAGTTCTTC. Encoded protein: CASSFRLRFQDNEQFF. Full variable domain (missing parts from reference TRBV7-2 and TRBJ2-1): GAGVSQSPSNKVTEKGKDVELRCDPISGHTALYWYRQSLGQGLEFLIYFQGNSAPDKSGLPSDRFSAERTGGSVSTLTIQRTQQEDSAVYLCASSFRLRFQDNEQFFGPGTRLTVL.

The J gene is TRBJ1-2, the V gene TRBV6-1; perhaps TRBD1 as D (5 bases). Trimming pared 1 base from V and 8 bases from J, leaving 11 bases between. There are 13 residues in the CDR3. From germline, CDR1 is MNHNS and CDR2 SASEGT. The CDR3 coding sequence is TGTGCCAGCAGTGAAGGCCTCAAGGGGGGCTACACCTTC. It codes for CASSEGLKGGYTF.